This T cell receptor (beta chain) was observed in a study of CD8+ T cells in alopecia areata. Once RNA had been extracted, it was reverse transcribed into cDNA to act as the sequencing template. Here immunoSEQ multiplex PCR was the method, and the copy in TCRdb shows in-frame clones only, minus some. The sample includes roughly 250,000 clones, around two thirds of them seen just once. This CDR3 comprises 11 residues. Deletions cut 4 bases from V and 9 bases from J, with 10 bases between. Germline V gives CDR1 MGHDK, CDR2 SYGVNS. Sequenced here: CD4+ T cells sorted from blood, sampled at week 0. The clonotype comes from a human donor with alopecia areata. The genes are TRBV25-1 and TRBJ2-7; either TRBD1 or TRBD2 may supply D (6 bases each). The CDR3 DNA follows: TGTGCCAGCAGTGCGGGGGCGCTGCAGTACTTC. This codes for CASSAGALQYF.